This TCR beta chain was sequenced during a study of Graves' ophthalmopathy and Graves' hyperthyroidism. TCR beta CDR3 amplification used RNA transcripts. Second-round multiplex PCR came after a first-round RT-PCR that employed HTBI primers. TCRdb analysed the multiplex PCR reads with MiXCR anew, one entry per CDR3 protein. The data contain a few hundred thousand distinct CDR3 sequences, about 21% of them seen just once; the ten biggest clones take up roughly 3%. A volume of around 10 ml of fresh peripheral blood supplied the PBMCs. This clonotype has only one observation. Trimming stripped 0 bases from V and 4 bases from J, with 12 bases between. Germline values: CDR1 LNHNV, CDR2 YYDKDF (reference sequence). This CDR3 has 15 residues.

The sequenced material came from peripheral blood. The source of this sequence is a woman under 30 with stable Graves' hyperthyroidism. The J gene is TRBJ1-2, the V gene TRBV15; TRBD1 might be the D (5 bases). CDR3 in amino acids: CATSREMGGCYGYTF. The CDR3 DNA is TGTGCCACCAGCAGAGAAATGGGGGGGTGCTATGGCTACACCTTC. Based on the CDR3 plus reference TRBV15 and TRBJ1-2, the full variable domain is DAMVIQNPRYQVTQFGKPVTLSCSQTLNHNVMYWYQQKSSQAPKLLFHYYDKDFNNEADTPDNFQSRRPNTSFCFLDIRSPGLGDTAMYLCATSREMGGCYGYTFGSGTRLTVV.